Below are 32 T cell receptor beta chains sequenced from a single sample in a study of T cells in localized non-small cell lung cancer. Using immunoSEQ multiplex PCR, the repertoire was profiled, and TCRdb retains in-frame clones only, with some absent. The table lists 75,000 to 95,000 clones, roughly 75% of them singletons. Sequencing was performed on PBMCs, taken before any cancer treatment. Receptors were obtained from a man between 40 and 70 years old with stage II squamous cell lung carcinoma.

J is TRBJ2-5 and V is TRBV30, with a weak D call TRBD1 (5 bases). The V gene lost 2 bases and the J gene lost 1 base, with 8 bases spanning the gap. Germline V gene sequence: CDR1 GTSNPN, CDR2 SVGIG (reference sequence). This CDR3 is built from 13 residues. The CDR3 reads CAWSSDSQETQYF. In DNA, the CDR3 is TGTGCCTGGAGTTCTGACAGCCAAGAGACCCAGTACTTC.

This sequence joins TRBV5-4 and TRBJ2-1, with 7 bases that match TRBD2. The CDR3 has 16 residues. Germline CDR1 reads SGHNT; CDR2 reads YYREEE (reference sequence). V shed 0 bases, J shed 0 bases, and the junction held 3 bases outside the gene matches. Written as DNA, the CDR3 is TGTGCCAGCAGCTTGGAAGGCGGGAGCTCCTACAATGAGCAGTTCTTC. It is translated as CASSLEGGSSYNEQFF.

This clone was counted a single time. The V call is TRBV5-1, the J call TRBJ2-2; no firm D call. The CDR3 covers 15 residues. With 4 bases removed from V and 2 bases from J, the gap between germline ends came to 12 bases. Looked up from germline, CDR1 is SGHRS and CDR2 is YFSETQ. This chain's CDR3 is CASSVEGRNTGELFF. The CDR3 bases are TGCGCCAGCAGCGTTGAAGGGCGCAACACCGGGGAGCTGTTTTTT.

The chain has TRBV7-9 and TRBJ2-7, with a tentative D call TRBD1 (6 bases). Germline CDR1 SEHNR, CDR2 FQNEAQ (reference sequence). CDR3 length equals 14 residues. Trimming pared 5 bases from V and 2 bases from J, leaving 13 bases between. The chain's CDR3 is CASSLGANTYEQYF. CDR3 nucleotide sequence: TGTGCCAGCAGCCTGGGGGCCAACACCTACGAGCAGTACTTC. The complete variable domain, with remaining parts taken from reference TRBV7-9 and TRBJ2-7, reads DTGVSQNPRHKITKRGQNVTFRCDPISEHNRLYWYRQTLGQGPEFLTYFQNEAQLEKSRLLSDRFSAERPKGSFSTLEIQRTEQGDSAMYLCASSLGANTYEQYFGPGTRLTVT.

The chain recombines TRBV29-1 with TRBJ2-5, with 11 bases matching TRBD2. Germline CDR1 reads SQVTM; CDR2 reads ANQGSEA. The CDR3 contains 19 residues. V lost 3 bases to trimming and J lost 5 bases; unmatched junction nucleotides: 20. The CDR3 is CSVEESGGGTSGGRETQYF. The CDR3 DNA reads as TGCAGCGTTGAGGAATCTGGTGGGGGCACTAGCGGGGGTCGGGAGACCCAGTACTTC.

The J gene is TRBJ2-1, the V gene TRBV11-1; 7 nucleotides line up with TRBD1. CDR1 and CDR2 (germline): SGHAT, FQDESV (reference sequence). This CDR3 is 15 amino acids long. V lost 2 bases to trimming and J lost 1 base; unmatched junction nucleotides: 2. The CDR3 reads CASSLNRGSYNEQFF. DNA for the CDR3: TGTGCCAGCAGCTTAAACAGGGGATCCTACAATGAGCAGTTCTTC.

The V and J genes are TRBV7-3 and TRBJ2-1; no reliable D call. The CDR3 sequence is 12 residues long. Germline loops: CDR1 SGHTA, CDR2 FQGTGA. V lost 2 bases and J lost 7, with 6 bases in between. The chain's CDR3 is CASSLGENEQFF. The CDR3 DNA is TGTGCCAGCAGCTTAGGAGAAAATGAGCAGTTCTTC.

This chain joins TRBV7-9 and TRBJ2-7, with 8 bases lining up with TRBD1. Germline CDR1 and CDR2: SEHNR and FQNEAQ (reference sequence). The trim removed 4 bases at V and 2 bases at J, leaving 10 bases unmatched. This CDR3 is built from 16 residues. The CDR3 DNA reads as TGTGCCAGCAGCTCCTTGGGGGGACAGGAGGCCTACGAGCAGTACTTC. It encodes CASSSLGGQEAYEQYF.

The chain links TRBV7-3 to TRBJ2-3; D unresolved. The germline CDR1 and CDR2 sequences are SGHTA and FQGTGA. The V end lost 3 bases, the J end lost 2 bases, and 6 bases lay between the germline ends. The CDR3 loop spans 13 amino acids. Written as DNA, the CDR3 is TGTGCCAGCAGCTTGTACAACACAGATACGCAGTATTTT. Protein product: CASSLYNTDTQYF.

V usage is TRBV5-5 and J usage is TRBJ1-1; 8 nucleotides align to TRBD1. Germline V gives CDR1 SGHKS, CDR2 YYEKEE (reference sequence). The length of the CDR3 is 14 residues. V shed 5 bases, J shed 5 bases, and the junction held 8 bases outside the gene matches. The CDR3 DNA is TGTGCCAGCAGGTTCGACAGGGGTGGGACTGAAGCTTTCTTT. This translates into CASRFDRGGTEAFF.

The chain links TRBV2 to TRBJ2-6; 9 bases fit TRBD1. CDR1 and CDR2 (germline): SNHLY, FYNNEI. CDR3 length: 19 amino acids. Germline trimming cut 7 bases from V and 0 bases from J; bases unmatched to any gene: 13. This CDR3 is CASTPGGQGFFSGANVLTF. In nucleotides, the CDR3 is TGTGCCAGCACCCCTGGGGGACAGGGATTTTTCTCTGGGGCCAACGTCCTGACTTTC.

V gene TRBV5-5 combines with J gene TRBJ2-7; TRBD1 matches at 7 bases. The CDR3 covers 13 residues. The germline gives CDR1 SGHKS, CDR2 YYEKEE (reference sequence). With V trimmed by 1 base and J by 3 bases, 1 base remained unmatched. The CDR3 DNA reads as TGTGCCAGCAGCTTGACAGGGGACTACGAGCAGTACTTC. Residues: CASSLTGDYEQYF.

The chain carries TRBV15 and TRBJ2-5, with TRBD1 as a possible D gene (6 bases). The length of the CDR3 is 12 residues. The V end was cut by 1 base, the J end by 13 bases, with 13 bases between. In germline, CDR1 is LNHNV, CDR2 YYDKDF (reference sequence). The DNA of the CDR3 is TGTGCCACCAGCAGAGCTACAGACAGGTTGTACTTC. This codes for CATSRATDRLYF.

The chain's CDR3 is CASIRGSSGNTIYF. The CDR3 DNA reads as TGTGCCAGCATCCGGGGTTCCTCTGGAAACACCATATATTTT. The V call is TRBV6-4, the J call TRBJ1-3; D gene ambiguous. V lost 7 bases and J 0 bases, leaving 10 bases between the germline ends. From germline, CDR1 is MRHNA and CDR2 SNTAGT. The CDR3 totals 14 residues.

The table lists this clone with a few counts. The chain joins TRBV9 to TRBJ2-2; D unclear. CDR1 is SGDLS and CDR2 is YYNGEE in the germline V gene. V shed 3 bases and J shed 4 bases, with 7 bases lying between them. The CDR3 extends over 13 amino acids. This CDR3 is CASSERRTGELFF. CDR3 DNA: TGTGCCAGCAGCGAACGCCGCACCGGGGAGCTGTTTTTT.

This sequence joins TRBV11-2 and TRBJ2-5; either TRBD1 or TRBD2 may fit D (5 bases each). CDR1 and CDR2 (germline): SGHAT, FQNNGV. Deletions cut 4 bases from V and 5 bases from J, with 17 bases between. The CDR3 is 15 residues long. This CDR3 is CASSSGWGFYETQYF. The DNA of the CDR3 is TGTGCCAGCAGCTCGGGGTGGGGGTTCTATGAGACCCAGTACTTC. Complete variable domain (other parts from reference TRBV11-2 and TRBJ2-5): EAGVAQSPRYKIIEKRQSVAFWCNPISGHATLYWYQQILGQGPKLLIQFQNNGVVDDSQLPKDRFSAERLKGVDSTLKIQPAKLEDSAVYLCASSSGWGFYETQYFGPGTRLLVL.

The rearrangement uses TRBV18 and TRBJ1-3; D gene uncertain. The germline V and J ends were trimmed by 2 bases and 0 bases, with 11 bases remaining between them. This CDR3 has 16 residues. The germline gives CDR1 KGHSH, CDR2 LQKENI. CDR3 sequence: CASSPGVPSSGNTIYF. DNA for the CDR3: TGTGCCAGCTCACCAGGCGTCCCTAGCTCTGGAAACACCATATATTTT. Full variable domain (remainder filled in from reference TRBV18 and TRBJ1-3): NAGVMQNPRHLVRRRGQEARLRCSPMKGHSHVYWYRQLPEEGLKFMVYLQKENIIDESGMPKERFSAEFPKEGPSILRIQQVVRGDSAAYFCASSPGVPSSGNTIYFGEGSWLTVV.

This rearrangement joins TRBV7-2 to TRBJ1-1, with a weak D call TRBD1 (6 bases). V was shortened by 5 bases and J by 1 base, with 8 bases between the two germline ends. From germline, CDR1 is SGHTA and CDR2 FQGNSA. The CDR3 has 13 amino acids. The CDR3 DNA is TGTGCCAGCAGCCGAGGGGGGAACACTGAAGCTTTCTTT. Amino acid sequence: CASSRGGNTEAFF. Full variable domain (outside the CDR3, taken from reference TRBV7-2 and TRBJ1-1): GAGVSQSPSNKVTEKGKDVELRCDPISGHTALYWYRQSLGQGLEFLIYFQGNSAPDKSGLPSDRFSAERTGGSVSTLTIQRTQQEDSAVYLCASSRGGNTEAFFGQGTRLTVV.

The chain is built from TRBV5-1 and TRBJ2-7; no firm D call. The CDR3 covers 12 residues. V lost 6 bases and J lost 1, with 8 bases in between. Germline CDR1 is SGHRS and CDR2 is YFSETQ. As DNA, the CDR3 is TGCGCCAGCACCAGTTTTTCCTACGAGCAGTACTTC. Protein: CASTSFSYEQYF.

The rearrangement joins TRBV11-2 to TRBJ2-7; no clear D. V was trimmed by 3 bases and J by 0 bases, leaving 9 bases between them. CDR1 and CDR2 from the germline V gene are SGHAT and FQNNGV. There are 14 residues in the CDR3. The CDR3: CASSFQGSSYEQYF. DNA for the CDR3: TGTGCCAGCAGCTTTCAAGGTTCCTCCTACGAGCAGTACTTC.

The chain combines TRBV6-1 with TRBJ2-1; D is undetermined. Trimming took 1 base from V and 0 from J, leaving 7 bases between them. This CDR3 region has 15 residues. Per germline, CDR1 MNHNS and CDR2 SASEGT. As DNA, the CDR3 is TGTGCCAGCAGTGAAGATAAGAGCTCCTACAATGAGCAGTTCTTC. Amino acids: CASSEDKSSYNEQFF.

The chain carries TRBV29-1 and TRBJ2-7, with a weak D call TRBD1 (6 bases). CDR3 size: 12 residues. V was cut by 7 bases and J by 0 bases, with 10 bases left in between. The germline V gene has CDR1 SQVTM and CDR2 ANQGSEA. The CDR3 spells CSARGISYEQYF. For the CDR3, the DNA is TGCAGCGCTAGGGGGATCTCCTACGAGCAGTACTTC.

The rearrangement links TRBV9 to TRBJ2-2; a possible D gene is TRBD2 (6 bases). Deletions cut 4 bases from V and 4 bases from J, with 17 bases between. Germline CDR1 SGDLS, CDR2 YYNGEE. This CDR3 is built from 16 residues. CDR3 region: CASSRLDVGSTGELFF. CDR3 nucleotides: TGTGCCAGCAGCAGACTAGACGTAGGGAGCACCGGGGAGCTGTTTTTT.

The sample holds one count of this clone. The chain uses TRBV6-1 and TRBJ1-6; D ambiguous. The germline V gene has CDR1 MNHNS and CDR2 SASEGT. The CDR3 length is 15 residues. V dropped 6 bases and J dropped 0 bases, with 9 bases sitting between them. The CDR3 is CASSIQSSYNSPLHF. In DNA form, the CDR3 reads TGTGCCAGCAGCATACAGAGCTCCTATAATTCACCCCTCCACTTT.

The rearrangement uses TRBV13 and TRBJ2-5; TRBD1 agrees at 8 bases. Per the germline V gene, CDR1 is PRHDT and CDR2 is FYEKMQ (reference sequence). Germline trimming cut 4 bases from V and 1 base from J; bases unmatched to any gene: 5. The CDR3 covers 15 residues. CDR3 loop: CASSSIGQGQETQYF. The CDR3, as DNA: TGTGCCAGCAGCTCGATAGGACAGGGCCAAGAGACCCAGTACTTC.

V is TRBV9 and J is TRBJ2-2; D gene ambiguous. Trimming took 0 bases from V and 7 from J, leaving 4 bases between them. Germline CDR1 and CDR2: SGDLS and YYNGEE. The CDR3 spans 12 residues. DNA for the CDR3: TGTGCCAGCAGCGTAGGAGGCGGGGAGCTGTTTTTT. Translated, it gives CASSVGGGELFF.

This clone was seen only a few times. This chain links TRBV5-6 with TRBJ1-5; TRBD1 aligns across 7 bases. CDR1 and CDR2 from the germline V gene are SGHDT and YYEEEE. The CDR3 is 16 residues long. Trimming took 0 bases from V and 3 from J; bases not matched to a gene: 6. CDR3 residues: CASSLARTGPNQPQHF. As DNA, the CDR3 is TGTGCCAGCAGCTTGGCTCGGACAGGTCCCAATCAGCCCCAGCATTTT.

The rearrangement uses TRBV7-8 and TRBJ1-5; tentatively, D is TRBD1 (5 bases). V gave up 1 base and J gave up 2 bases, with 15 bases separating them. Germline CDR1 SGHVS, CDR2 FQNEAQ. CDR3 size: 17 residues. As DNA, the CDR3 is TGTGCCAGCAGCTTAGGGGGCGGGGGTTTTGGCAATCAGCCCCAGCATTTT. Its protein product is CASSLGGGGFGNQPQHF. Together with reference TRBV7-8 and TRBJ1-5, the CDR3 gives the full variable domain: GAGVSQSPRYKVAKRGQDVALRCDPISGHVSLFWYQQALGQGPEFLTYFQNEAQLDKSGLPSDRFFAERPEGSVSTLKIQRTQQEDSAVYLCASSLGGGGFGNQPQHFGDGTRLSIL.

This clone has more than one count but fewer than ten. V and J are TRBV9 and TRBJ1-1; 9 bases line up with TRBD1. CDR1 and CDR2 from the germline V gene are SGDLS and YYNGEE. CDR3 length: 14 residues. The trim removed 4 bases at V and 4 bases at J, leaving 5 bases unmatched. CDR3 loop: CASSLGTGITEAFF. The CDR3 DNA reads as TGTGCCAGCAGCCTAGGGACAGGGATCACTGAAGCTTTCTTT.

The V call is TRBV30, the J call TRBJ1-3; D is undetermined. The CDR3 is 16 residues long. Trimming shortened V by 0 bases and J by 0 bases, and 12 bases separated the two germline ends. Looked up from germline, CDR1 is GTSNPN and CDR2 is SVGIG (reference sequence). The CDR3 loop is CAWSVRGIISGNTIYF. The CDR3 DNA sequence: TGTGCCTGGAGTGTACGAGGGATAATCTCTGGAAACACCATATATTTT.

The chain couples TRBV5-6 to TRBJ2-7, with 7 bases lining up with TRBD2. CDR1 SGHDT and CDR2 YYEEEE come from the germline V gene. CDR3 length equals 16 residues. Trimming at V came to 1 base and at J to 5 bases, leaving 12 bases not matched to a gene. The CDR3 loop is CASSLFSGGRRNEQYF. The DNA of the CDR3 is TGTGCCAGCAGCTTGTTCTCGGGCGGGAGACGTAACGAGCAGTACTTC. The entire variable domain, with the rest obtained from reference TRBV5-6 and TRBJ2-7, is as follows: DAGVTQSPTHLIKTRGQQVTLRCSPKSGHDTVSWYQQALGQGPQFIFQYYEEEERQRGNFPDRFSGHQFPNYSSELNVNALLLGDSALYLCASSLFSGGRRNEQYFGPGTRLTVT.

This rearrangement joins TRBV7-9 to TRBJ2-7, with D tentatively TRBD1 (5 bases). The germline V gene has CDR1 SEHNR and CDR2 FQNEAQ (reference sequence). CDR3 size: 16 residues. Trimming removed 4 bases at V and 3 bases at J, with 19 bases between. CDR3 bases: TGTGCCAGCAGCTCAGGGCTAGACAGCCTAGGCTACGAGCAGTACTTC. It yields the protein CASSSGLDSLGYEQYF.